The 12 T cell receptor beta chains presented below share a single source sample, sequenced in a study of glioma-infiltrating T cells. Amplification of TCR alpha and beta CDR3 regions from RNA used iRepertoire nested multiplex PCR. TCRdb ran MiXCR on the multiplex PCR reads and lists one entry per CDR3 protein. The sample contains about 4,300 distinct CDR3 sequences, around a quarter of which appear only once. Specimen: glioma tissue, nonneoplastic brain tissue, or PBMCs (not recorded which). These receptors were collected from a human donor with low-grade glioma or glioblastoma, undergoing nonglioma brain surgery, or in good health (not recorded which).

Within the sample, this clonotype is medium-sized. The CDR3 DNA is TGCAGTGCTAGTCACGGACAGGAAGATGAGCAGTTCTTC. It is translated as CSASHGQEDEQFF. The J gene is TRBJ2-1, the V gene TRBV20-1, with 7 nucleotides matching TRBD1. With 3 bases clipped from V and 8 bases from J, the junction kept 7 bases outside the gene matches. The length of the CDR3 is 13 residues. Germline lookup yields CDR1 DFQATT and CDR2 SNEGSKA (reference sequence).

This clonotype is labeled medium-sized. V and J are TRBV2 and TRBJ2-1, with D possibly being TRBD2 (7 bases). CDR1 is SNHLY and CDR2 is FYNNEI in the germline V gene. V dropped 3 bases and J dropped 6 bases, with 24 bases sitting between them. The CDR3 totals 18 residues. DNA for the CDR3: TGTGCCAGCAGTGATGGGCCCCTTGGGGGCGGGGGCCTCAATGAGCAGTTCTTC. This encodes CASSDGPLGGGGLNEQFF.

This clonotype was found many times. This chain connects TRBV5-5 to TRBJ2-3, with 8 bases lining up with TRBD2. V trimming: 2 bases; J trimming: 4 bases; junction bases outside the gene matches: 6. Germline V gene sequence: CDR1 SGHKS, CDR2 YYEKEE (reference sequence). The CDR3 has 15 amino acids. Here the CDR3 DNA reads TGTGCCAGCAGCTTTGTAGCGGGGTCTTCAGATACGCAGTATTTT. Protein sequence: CASSFVAGSSDTQYF.

This clonotype was recorded many times. The genes are TRBV2 and TRBJ2-1; 10 bases map to TRBD2. The CDR3 runs 14 residues. Germline loops: CDR1 SNHLY, CDR2 FYNNEI. The trim removed 6 bases at V and 10 bases at J, leaving 9 bases unmatched. CDR3: CASREASGGGEQFF. CDR3 coding DNA: TGTGCCAGCAGGGAGGCTAGCGGGGGCGGGGAGCAGTTCTTC. Filled out from reference TRBV2 and TRBJ2-1, the complete variable domain reads EPEVTQTPSHQVTQMGQEVILRCVPISNHLYFYWYRQILGQKVEFLVSFYNNEISEKSEIFDDQFSVERPDGSNFTLKIRSTKLEDSAMYFCASREASGGGEQFFGPGTRLTVL.

The table lists this clonotype with many counts. The chain uses TRBV5-1 and TRBJ2-5, with D possibly being TRBD2 (5 bases). Trimming took off 9 bases at V and 5 bases at J, with 17 bases between the two ends. CDR1 and CDR2 from the germline V gene are SGHRS and YFSETQ. The CDR3 is 13 amino acids. CDR3 sequence reads: CAIDPGISETQYF. In DNA form, the CDR3 reads TGCGCCATCGACCCGGGGATAAGTGAGACCCAGTACTTC.

By proportion, this clonotype is medium-sized. The chain recombines TRBV20-1 with TRBJ2-1; 12 bases fit TRBD2. With 5 bases clipped from V and 9 bases from J, the junction kept 8 bases outside the gene matches. The CDR3 totals 14 residues. Looked up from germline, CDR1 is DFQATT and CDR2 is SNEGSKA (reference sequence). CDR3 in amino acids: CSARTSGGHGEQFF. The CDR3 DNA reads as TGCAGTGCTCGAACTAGCGGGGGGCATGGTGAGCAGTTCTTC.

This clonotype showed up many times. The CDR3 DNA follows: TGCGCCAGCAGTGAGAGTGCGACAGCCTACGAGCAGTACTTC. It specifies CASSESATAYEQYF. The chain joins TRBV10-2 to TRBJ2-7; D might be TRBD1 (5 bases). The length of the CDR3 is 14 residues. Germline lookup yields CDR1 WSHSY and CDR2 SAAADI. V dropped 2 bases and J dropped 2 bases, with 10 bases sitting between them.

By sample share, this clonotype is medium-sized. CDR3 in amino acids: CSARDDKGWVGNTEAFF. As DNA, the CDR3 is TGCAGTGCTAGAGACGACAAGGGCTGGGTAGGGAACACTGAAGCTTTCTTT. The chain carries TRBV20-1 and TRBJ1-1, with D unclear. The V end was cut by 0 bases, the J end by 1 base, with 18 bases between. The CDR3 sequence is 17 residues long. Germline CDR1 reads DFQATT; CDR2 reads SNEGSKA (reference sequence).

As to this clonotype: The CDR3 does not end in the conserved phenylalanine or tryptophan, so this is likely a read error. V and J are TRBV6-6 and TRBJ2-1; tentatively, D is TRBD2 (5 bases). This CDR3 has 14 residues. Germline loops: CDR1 MNHNY, CDR2 SVGAGI (reference sequence). Trimming took off 6 bases at V and 8 bases at J, with 17 bases between the two ends. The CDR3 coding sequence is TGTGCCAGCAGCGACTACGCCAACCCTCATGAGCAGTTCCTC. Residues: CASSDYANPHEQFL.

As to this clonotype: An end of the junction differs from the germline gene, which may be a read error. V usage is TRBV10-3 and J usage is TRBJ1-3; D ambiguous. Germline V gene sequence: CDR1 ENHRY, CDR2 SYGVKD. The CDR3 sequence is 13 residues long. The CDR3 bases are TGTGCCATCTCTGAGCTTTATGGAACCACCATATATTTT. This sequence encodes CAISELYGTTIYF.

The V gene is TRBV24-1, the J gene TRBJ1-5, with D possibly being TRBD1 (5 bases). Germline-derived CDR1 and CDR2 are KGHDR and SFDVKD. V shed 8 bases and J shed 1 base, with 11 bases lying between them. CDR3 length equals 14 residues. The CDR3: CATINRSSNQPQHF. DNA for the CDR3: TGTGCCACCATAAACAGGTCGAGCAATCAGCCCCAGCATTTT.

This clonotype has ten or more counts. The rearrangement links TRBV5-1 to TRBJ2-1; D may match TRBD1 or TRBD2 (5 bases each). In germline, CDR1 is SGHRS, CDR2 YFSETQ. The ends were cut back, 2 bases at V and 7 bases at J, with 13 bases in the middle. The CDR3 runs 14 residues. CDR3 amino acids: CASSLIGAGNEQFF. The CDR3 nucleotides read TGCGCCAGCAGCTTAATCGGGGCCGGGAATGAGCAGTTCTTC.